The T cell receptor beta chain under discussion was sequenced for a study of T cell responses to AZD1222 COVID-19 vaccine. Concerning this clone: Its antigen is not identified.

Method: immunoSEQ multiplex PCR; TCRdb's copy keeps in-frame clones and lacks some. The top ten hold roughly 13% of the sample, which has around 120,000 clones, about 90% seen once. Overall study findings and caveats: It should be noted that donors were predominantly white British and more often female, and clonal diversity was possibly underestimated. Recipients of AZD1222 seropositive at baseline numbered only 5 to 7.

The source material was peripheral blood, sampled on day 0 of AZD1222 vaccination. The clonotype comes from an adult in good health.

The CDR3 spells CASSPPGQGFHGELFF. As DNA, the CDR3 is TGCGCCAGCAGCCCGCCGGGACAGGGGTTTCACGGGGAGCTGTTTTTT. V usage is TRBV4-1 and J usage is TRBJ2-2, with TRBD1 matching 10 bases. The J segment lost 7 bases and the V segment lost 4 bases, leaving 9 bases of the junction unmatched. Germline CDR1 is MGHRA and CDR2 is YSYEKL. The CDR3 is 16 residues long.